This T cell receptor (beta chain) was found in a study of blood T cell repertoires in COVID-19 (dated by TCRdb to 2020 to 2021). Broadly, across the study: Samples from collaborators originated in the United States, Italy and Spain and spanned both the acute and convalescent phases of COVID-19. Sample metadata almost always included a de-identified subject ID, COVID-19 status, age in years and sex. A freely available public database, intended as a resource for researchers studying the immune response to SARS-CoV-2, is where the repertoires were released. The samples were drawn from the first 160 participants of the ongoing ImmuneRACE study and from 1,254 subjects provided by 6 global collaborators. The prospective study material was composed of cDNA or gDNA derived from T cells, B-cell-depleted T cells, or PBMCs. The dataset comprised deeply sampled blood TCRbeta repertoires from subjects exposed to, actively infected with, or recovered from COVID-19. Where available, HLA class I and class II types were taken from metadata supplied by the sample provider and were not determined by assay-based typing.

TCRbeta CDR3 regions were amplified from genomic DNA using the immunoSEQ Assay, a bias-controlled multiplex PCR. Processing in the source paper ran as follows. Nucleated cell counts per sample were estimated from amplification of reference gene primers within the assay. To quantify the absolute abundance of each unique TCRbeta CDR3 rearrangement, sequence reads were collapsed and filtered. For each sample, productive Simpson clonality was calculated as the square root of Simpson's diversity index over productive rearrangements. The table was pulled from immuneACCESS by TCRdb, which kept in-frame rearrangements only. Such tables lose some clones; where checked, under half of the loss comes from unresolved V genes, and the rest has no known cause. From that table come the V and J calls and clone size; the DNA was used to work out D and trimming. The sample includes over 45,000 clones, with roughly 83% observed a single time. Clones ranked in the top ten supply approximately 12% of the sample.

Each collaborating institution followed its own protocols to collect whole blood in K2EDTA tubes. For TCRbeta analysis, collaborators shipped samples in one of three forms: frozen whole blood, isolated PBMCs, or DNA extracted from either of those sample types. The germline V gene (reference sequence) specifies LGHDT as CDR1 and YNNKEL as CDR2. V lost 4 bases and J lost 0 bases, and the count of bases not matched to a germline gene is 9. From its cysteine to its phenylalanine, the CDR3 spans 17 amino acids. Only the CDR3 DNA stays, 51 bases, in frame from base 1. This clone was seen a single time. Its antigen remains undetermined. The input lacks base qualities; no much larger clone sits a single base away. The investigation overall reported the following: The quantity of clinical and demographic metadata differed by source and by participant and was supplied without curation.

Sequencing was performed on peripheral blood. The V and J segments used are TRBV3-1 (or the pseudogene TRBV3-2) and TRBJ1-3; 7 middle bases align to TRBD1. The sequence was collected from a human donor in a cohort sampled during active COVID-19. The CDR3 has the sequence CASSPTGQSVSGNTIYF. The DNA reads as follows: TGTGCCAGCAGCCCTACGGGACAGTCGGTCTCTGGAAACACCATATATTTT.